The present TCR beta chain was sequenced within a study of radiotherapy plus CTLA-4 blockade in lung cancer (dated by TCRdb to 2016 to 2019). Broadly, across the study: Among enrolled patients, 15% to 20% had an objective response and roughly 30% reached disease control.

On this clone: It lacks a known antigen. The record has no base qualities; no much larger clone is one base away.

In this study, focal radiation therapy paired with CTLA-4 blockade (ipilimumab) was tested in patients who had chemo-refractory metastatic non-small-cell lung cancer. What the work shows at the level of the full study, not this receptor alone: Increased serum interferon-beta after radiation, together with early dynamic changes in blood T cell clones, were reported to be the strongest predictors of response. After treatment with radiotherapy and ipilimumab, TCR clones that came from tumors expanded in the peripheral blood.

Library preparation employed the immunoSEQ multiplex PCR assay. TCRdb obtained this table from immuneACCESS and retained in-frame rearrangements with V and J assigned. These tables miss some clones; where compared with another copy, unresolved V genes account for less than half of the shortfall, and the remainder is unexplained. The sample yields tens of thousands of clones; 80% to 90% were counted once. More than 4% of the sample goes to the ten largest clones. From the germline V gene, CDR1 is MDHEN and CDR2 is SYDVKM. The CDR3 goes from the cysteine to the phenylalanine over 13 residues. Left in the record is the CDR3 DNA by itself, 39 bases read in frame from the first base. The germline V end is reduced by 8 bases and the J end by 6 bases; junction bases left unmatched: 7.

The sequence came from a human donor with non-small cell lung cancer whose response to radiotherapy plus ipilimumab could not be evaluated. The sequencing here drew on peripheral blood, taken from a patient treated with radiotherapy plus ipilimumab. The chain was built from TRBV28 and TRBJ2-1; 7 junctional bases match TRBD2. The CDR3 protein sequence reads: CASGGELGNEQFF. The bases are TGTGCCAGCGGGGGGGAACTCGGCAATGAGCAGTTCTTC.